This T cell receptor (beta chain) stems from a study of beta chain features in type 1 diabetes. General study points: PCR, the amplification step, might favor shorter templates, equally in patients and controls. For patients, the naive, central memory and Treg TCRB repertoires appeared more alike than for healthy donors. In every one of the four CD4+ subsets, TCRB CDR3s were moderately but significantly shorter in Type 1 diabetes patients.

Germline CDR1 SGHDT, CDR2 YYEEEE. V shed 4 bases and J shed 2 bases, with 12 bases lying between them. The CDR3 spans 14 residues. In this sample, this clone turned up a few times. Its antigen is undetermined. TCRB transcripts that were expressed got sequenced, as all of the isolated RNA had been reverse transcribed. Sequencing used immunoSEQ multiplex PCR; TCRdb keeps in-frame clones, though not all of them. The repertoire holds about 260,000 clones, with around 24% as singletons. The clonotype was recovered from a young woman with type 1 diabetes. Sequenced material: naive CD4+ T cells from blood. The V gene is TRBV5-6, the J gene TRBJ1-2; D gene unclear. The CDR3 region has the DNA TGTGCCAGCAGCCTCCCCGCAGTAAACTATGGCTACACCTTC. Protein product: CASSLPAVNYGYTF.